This TCR beta chain was obtained from a study of T cells expressing NK-cell markers (dated by TCRdb to 2019 to 2021). General notes on the study: In sorted CD3+CD56+NKG2C+, CD3+CD56+NKG2C- and CD3+CD56-NKG2C+ T-cell subsets from several donors, TCR beta-chain repertoires were profiled. Illumina HiSeq 2000/2500, MiSeq or NextSeq was used to sequence libraries as 2 x 150 bp reads. Randomly selected healthy volunteers, three men and five women, were used as the eight sequenced donors. Among the eight sequenced donors, only one was HCMV-seronegative, while the other seven were HCMV-seropositive.

CDR1 and CDR2 (MDHEN, SYDVKM) derive from the germline V gene. The CDR3 has 14 amino acids, counting the end cysteine and phenylalanine. No DNA has been recorded. The sample was run on an Illumina HiSeq 2000. 5'RACE template switching, by which a universal primer site and unique molecular identifiers were added, was used to make TCR beta cDNA libraries. Synthesis of cDNA was primed from the TCR beta constant segment and was followed by two consecutive PCR amplification steps. As for how the authors treated the data: MIGEC was used to demultiplex reads and group the reads by UMI, and MiTCR was used to assemble and quantify clonotypes. Only TCR cDNA sequences supported by at least two reads were kept to exclude erroneous sequences. The tcR package was used for downstream repertoire analysis, with clonotypes matched between fractions based on CDR3 nucleotide sequence plus V segment. VDJmatch was used to annotate antigen specificity against VDJdb, with one amino acid substitution in CDR3 permitted. The reads went through TCRdb reprocessing, and each CDR3 protein sequence gets one entry with no DNA. None of the V and J calls come from the authors' own analysis; TCRdb made them. The sample's records list 550,000 or so distinct CDR3 sequences. The ten biggest clones cover approximately 4% of the sample.

Findings and caveats that apply to the study as a whole: It remained unclear whether the expanded NKG2C-expressing T cell clones were specific for HCMV antigens. In several donors, the dominant CD3+CD56+NKG2C+ clonotypes were found to rank among the top 10 CD8+ clonotypes and to make up roughly 1.0-7.0% of CD8+ T cells. Those dominant clonotypes were again the most abundant among CD3+CD56-NKG2C+ cells in a few donors, at about 28.3-65%.

In regard to this clonotype: Its antigen specificity is not known.

HCMV-specific IgG was detected in serum with a commercial ELISA kit to determine HCMV serostatus. Ficoll density gradient centrifugation was used to isolate peripheral blood mononuclear cells from blood. This receptor chain uses TRBV28 and TRBJ2-2. Sequencing was performed on blood T cells: a sorted CD56 or NKG2C T cell subset, CD4+ or CD8+ T cells, or bulk PBMC T cells (not recorded which). The source is a man younger than 35 in good health. Donor details come from another sample of the same person, matched by shared clones. The CDR3 region has the sequence CATPGYQNTGELFF.